Below are 22 T cell receptor beta chains sequenced from a single sample in a study of a mutant IDH1 vaccine in newly diagnosed glioma. Time point defined: week 35, safety follow-up. In the vaccine, a single dose held 300 ug of the mutant IDH1 20-mer peptide, along with topical imiquimod. These receptors are not linked to any known antigen. Sequencing used immunoSEQ multiplex PCR; TCRdb keeps in-frame clones, though not all of them. In the table there are around 41,000 clones, 80% to 90% of which are singletons. The starting material was PBMCs, obtained from a glioma patient whose treatment included an IDH1 peptide vaccine. The receptors were gathered from a man in his forties or fifties with glioma.

This chain links TRBV7-9 with TRBJ1-1, with no clear D. The CDR3 runs 13 residues. Trimming shortened V by 6 bases and J by 1 base, and 9 bases separated the two germline ends. Germline assignment: CDR1 SEHNR and CDR2 FQNEAQ (reference sequence). This CDR3 is CASSPQKNTEAFF. CDR3 nucleotides: TGTGCCAGCAGTCCTCAGAAGAACACTGAAGCTTTCTTT.

J is TRBJ2-1 and V is TRBV7-9; the D is unclear. Germline CDR1 and CDR2: SEHNR and FQNEAQ (reference sequence). The CDR3 is made up of 17 amino acids. V was clipped by 5 bases and J by 8 bases, with 25 bases between them. CDR3 sequence reads: CASSTRGRLLSYDEQFF. The CDR3 DNA follows: TGTGCCAGCAGCACCCGAGGCCGGCTGTTGTCTTACGATGAGCAGTTCTTC.

V gene TRBV7-2 combines with J gene TRBJ2-2; TRBD2 matches 11 bases. This CDR3 spans 16 amino acids. The J segment lost 5 bases and the V segment lost 2 bases, leaving 4 bases of the junction unmatched. The germline V gene encodes CDR1 SGHTA and CDR2 FQGNSA. The CDR3 DNA follows: TGTGCCAGCAGCTTAAGACTAGCGGGATATACCGGGGAGCTGTTTTTT. Protein: CASSLRLAGYTGELFF.

V gene TRBV2 combines with J gene TRBJ1-4; no clear D. CDR3 length: 15 amino acids. Germline V gives CDR1 SNHLY, CDR2 FYNNEI. Trimming took off 3 bases at V and 2 bases at J, with 10 bases between the two ends. The CDR3 is CASSELRVTNEKLFF. The CDR3 nucleotides read TGTGCCAGCAGTGAGTTAAGGGTGACTAATGAAAAACTGTTTTTT. Combining the CDR3 with reference TRBV2 and TRBJ1-4 gives the whole variable domain EPEVTQTPSHQVTQMGQEVILRCVPISNHLYFYWYRQILGQKVEFLVSFYNNEISEKSEIFDDQFSVERPDGSNFTLKIRSTKLEDSAMYFCASSELRVTNEKLFFGSGTQLSVL.

This rearrangement joins TRBV5-1 to TRBJ2-3; 10 positions agree with TRBD2. This CDR3 contains 17 residues. Germline CDR1 reads SGHRS; CDR2 reads YFSETQ. Trimming took 4 bases from V and 6 from J; bases not matched to a gene: 14. The CDR3 protein is CASSPTPSGSLEDTQYF. The CDR3, as DNA: TGCGCCAGCAGCCCCACGCCTAGCGGGAGTTTGGAGGATACGCAGTATTTT.

This clone was found once. The J gene is TRBJ2-1, the V gene TRBV27; a possible D gene is TRBD2 (7 bases). CDR1 and CDR2 (germline): MNHEY, SMNVEV (reference sequence). This CDR3 region has 13 residues. Trimming removed 3 bases from V and 9 bases from J, with 12 bases in between. CDR3 loop: CASSFGGHAEQFF. The CDR3 region has the DNA TGTGCCAGCAGTTTCGGGGGGCACGCTGAGCAGTTCTTC.

This chain's CDR3 is CASSPRQQQQETQYF. CDR3 in DNA: TGTGCCAGCAGCCCTAGACAGCAACAACAAGAGACCCAGTACTTC. The J gene is TRBJ2-5, the V gene TRBV7-9; D is possibly TRBD1 (5 bases). CDR3 size: 15 residues. V shed 5 bases and J shed 2 bases, with 15 bases lying between them. In germline, CDR1 is SEHNR, CDR2 FQNEAQ (reference sequence). Supplemented by reference TRBV7-9 and TRBJ2-5, the full variable domain reads DTGVSQNPRHKITKRGQNVTFRCDPISEHNRLYWYRQTLGQGPEFLTYFQNEAQLEKSRLLSDRFSAERPKGSFSTLEIQRTEQGDSAMYLCASSPRQQQQETQYFGPGTRLLVL.

Only one count was recorded for this clone. The gene calls are TRBV29-1 and TRBJ1-1; D remains unclear. The germline CDR1 and CDR2 sequences are SQVTM and ANQGSEA. This CDR3 region has 14 residues. V was trimmed by 5 bases and J by 2 bases, leaving 15 bases between them. The CDR3 here is CSVRKEMKNTEAFF. The CDR3 DNA is TGCAGCGTTCGAAAAGAGATGAAAAACACTGAAGCTTTCTTT.

The chain uses TRBV13 and TRBJ2-1, with TRBD2 matching over 10 bases. The J segment lost 6 bases and the V segment lost 6 bases, leaving 8 bases of the junction unmatched. This CDR3 has 15 amino acids. Looked up from germline, CDR1 is PRHDT and CDR2 is FYEKMQ (reference sequence). CDR3 region: CASRVWLAGVNEQFF. DNA for the CDR3: TGTGCCAGCAGGGTTTGGCTAGCGGGAGTCAATGAGCAGTTCTTC.

This clone was recorded a few times. Here the CDR3 DNA reads TGTGCCAGCAGCTGGGAGACAGGGGGCCCGAACACTGAAGCTTTCTTT. Its translation is CASSWETGGPNTEAFF. The rearrangement uses TRBV11-2 and TRBJ1-1; 10 positions match TRBD1. CDR1 and CDR2 from the germline V gene are SGHAT and FQNNGV. Trimming at V came to 4 bases and at J to 1 base, leaving 6 bases not matched to a gene. The CDR3 loop spans 16 amino acids. Full variable domain (outside the CDR3, taken from reference TRBV11-2 and TRBJ1-1): EAGVAQSPRYKIIEKRQSVAFWCNPISGHATLYWYQQILGQGPKLLIQFQNNGVVDDSQLPKDRFSAERLKGVDSTLKIQPAKLEDSAVYLCASSWETGGPNTEAFFGQGTRLTVV.

This clone was seen only once. This chain joins TRBV10-3 and TRBJ1-5, with D hard to call. This CDR3 has 15 amino acids. V was trimmed by 0 bases and J by 2 bases, leaving 8 bases between them. Germline loops: CDR1 ENHRY, CDR2 SYGVKD. The CDR3 loop is CAISESLIGNQPQHF. In nucleotides, the CDR3 is TGTGCCATCAGTGAGTCGTTAATAGGCAATCAGCCCCAGCATTTT.

The chain links TRBV5-4 to TRBJ1-1, with D unresolved. Per the germline V gene, CDR1 is SGHNT and CDR2 is YYREEE (reference sequence). V lost 4 bases and J 1 base, leaving 8 bases between the germline ends. This CDR3 is built from 13 residues. The CDR3 nucleotides are TGTGCCAGCAGCGCCTTAGGGAACACTGAAGCTTTCTTT. Its translation: CASSALGNTEAFF.

The genes are TRBV11-3 and TRBJ2-1, with D uncertain. The germline V gene encodes CDR1 SGHNT and CDR2 YENEEA. With 5 bases removed from V and 8 bases from J, the gap between germline ends came to 13 bases. The CDR3 contains 13 residues. This CDR3 is CASSDPVTDEQFF. Here the CDR3 DNA reads TGTGCCAGCAGCGACCCCGTAACGGATGAGCAGTTCTTC.

This clone was seen a few times. This rearrangement joins TRBV2 to TRBJ2-7; D possibly corresponds to TRBD1 (5 bases). The length of the CDR3 is 14 residues. The ends were cut back, 5 bases at V and 7 bases at J, with 18 bases in the middle. Germline V gene lookup returns CDR1 SNHLY and CDR2 FYNNEI. Here the CDR3 DNA reads TGTGCCAGCAGTAAAGACAGTCCCTTAGGGGAGCAGTACTTC. Residues: CASSKDSPLGEQYF.

V is TRBV27 and J is TRBJ2-2; TRBD1 or TRBD2 may be the D gene (5 bases each). Germline-derived CDR1 and CDR2 are MNHEY and SMNVEV (reference sequence). The CDR3 length is 15 residues. Trimming pared 5 bases from V and 7 bases from J, leaving 17 bases between. CDR3 sequence: CASSPSRGAGGELFF. In DNA form, the CDR3 reads TGTGCCAGCAGTCCCTCGAGGGGCGCCGGCGGGGAGCTGTTTTTT.

This chain connects TRBV9 to TRBJ1-1, with 8 positions matching TRBD1. Germline trimming cut 0 bases from V and 3 bases from J; bases unmatched to any gene: 1. This CDR3 spans 14 amino acids. CDR1 and CDR2 from the germline V gene are SGDLS and YYNGEE. The CDR3 is CASSVAGQDTEAFF. DNA for the CDR3: TGTGCCAGCAGCGTAGCGGGACAGGACACTGAAGCTTTCTTT.

The chain joins TRBV5-1 to TRBJ2-3; TRBD2 matches 8 bases. The germline V gene encodes CDR1 SGHRS and CDR2 YFSETQ. The V segment lost 3 bases and the J segment 2 bases; nucleotides outside the gene matches: 8. This CDR3 comprises 16 residues. DNA for the CDR3: TGCGCCAGCAGCTCCGGGGGGGTGTGGAACACAGATACGCAGTATTTT. Protein: CASSSGGVWNTDTQYF.

The chain is built from TRBV14 and TRBJ2-3, with D tentatively TRBD2 (5 bases). Germline V gene lookup returns CDR1 SGHDN and CDR2 FVKESK. The ends were cut back, 5 bases at V and 2 bases at J, with 20 bases in the middle. The CDR3 runs 17 residues. The CDR3: CASSTNEGLAYTDTQYF. The DNA of the CDR3 is TGTGCCAGCAGCACCAACGAAGGACTGGCATACACAGATACGCAGTATTTT. The variable domain in full, completed from reference TRBV14 and TRBJ2-3, reads EAGVTQFPSHSVIEKGQTVTLRCDPISGHDNLYWYRRVMGKEIKFLLHFVKESKQDESGMPNNRFLAERTGGTYSTLKVQPAELEDSGVYFCASSTNEGLAYTDTQYFGPGTRLTVL.

This clone has only one observation. This CDR3 is also generated by other DNA sequences in the sample. The V gene is TRBV19, the J gene TRBJ2-5; 9 bases are shared with TRBD1. This CDR3 is 14 amino acids long. Per the germline V gene, CDR1 is LNHDA and CDR2 is SQIVND (reference sequence). The junction had 3 bases not matched to a gene; V was cut back by 4 bases and J by 3 bases. CDR3 protein: CASSTRQGEETQYF. In DNA form, the CDR3 reads TGTGCCAGTAGTACCCGACAGGGGGAAGAGACCCAGTACTTC.

The chain carries TRBV19 and TRBJ1-1, with 10 bases aligning to TRBD1. Trimming at V came to 1 base and at J to 1 base, leaving 12 bases not matched to a gene. Germline CDR1 reads LNHDA; CDR2 reads SQIVND (reference sequence). The CDR3 consists of 19 residues. CDR3 sequence (DNA): TGTGCCAGTAGTATAGGATCGGGACAGGGGCCCCCAAAGAACACTGAAGCTTTCTTT. This codes for CASSIGSGQGPPKNTEAFF. Variable domain in full (rest from reference TRBV19 and TRBJ1-1): DGGITQSPKYLFRKEGQNVTLSCEQNLNHDAMYWYRQDPGQGLRLIYYSQIVNDFQKGDIAEGYSVSREKKESFPLTVTSAQKNPTAFYLCASSIGSGQGPPKNTEAFFGQGTRLTVV.

The chain joins TRBV6-1 to TRBJ1-4; the match to TRBD1 covers 8 bases. CDR1 and CDR2 from the germline V gene are MNHNS and SASEGT. J was trimmed by 4 bases and V by 6 bases; bases with no gene match: 4. CDR3 size: 14 residues. The CDR3 DNA reads as TGTGCCAGCAGAAGGGGACAGGTTAATGAAAAACTGTTTTTT. The encoded protein is CASRRGQVNEKLFF.

This sequence joins TRBV5-1 and TRBJ2-5, with D possibly TRBD1 on 7 matching bases. V dropped 4 bases and J dropped 4 bases, with 20 bases sitting between them. The CDR3 has 16 amino acids. CDR1 and CDR2 from the germline V gene are SGHRS and YFSETQ. CDR3: CASSHADRRGSETQYF. Written as DNA, the CDR3 is TGCGCCAGCAGCCACGCGGACAGGAGGGGTTCAGAGACCCAGTACTTC.